A single sample gave rise to the 21 T cell receptor beta chains below, sequenced in a study of technical replicates of blood from a few donors. Assay: immunoSEQ multiplex PCR; the TCRdb copy retains only in-frame clones and omits some. The table lists tens of thousands of clones, roughly 90% of them singletons. The sample taken for sequencing was PBMCs. Every receptor here comes from a human donor in good health. Some clones in this sample may be carry-over from other donors' samples.

V gene TRBV27 combines with J gene TRBJ2-1; the D gene is possibly TRBD2 (7 bases). Germline lookup yields CDR1 MNHEY and CDR2 SMNVEV (reference sequence). V was cut by 5 bases and J by 8 bases, with 22 bases left in between. The CDR3 contains 16 residues. CDR3 region: CASSLLGEGGLDEQFF. The CDR3 DNA reads TGTGCCAGCAGTCTCCTAGGGGAGGGGGGGCTCGATGAGCAGTTCTTC.

The V call is TRBV25-1, the J call TRBJ1-6; no clear D. Trimming took 3 bases from V and 8 from J, leaving 5 bases between them. Germline V CDR1 and CDR2: MGHDK, SYGVNS. The CDR3 runs to 12 residues. The CDR3 here is CASSELYSPLHF. For the CDR3, the DNA is TGTGCCAGCAGTGAGCTATATTCACCCCTCCACTTT.

This chain uses TRBV2 with TRBJ2-7; 8 bases agree with TRBD2. With V trimmed by 0 bases and J by 6 bases, 7 bases remained unmatched. The CDR3 loop spans 15 amino acids. The V gene's germline CDR1 is SNHLY and CDR2 FYNNEI. The DNA for the CDR3 is TGTGCCAGCAGTGAAGCCCCAGCGGGAGTGGCCGAGCAGTACTTC. It is translated as CASSEAPAGVAEQYF.

V is TRBV10-3 and J is TRBJ2-2; 10 nucleotides line up with TRBD2. Germline V gives CDR1 ENHRY, CDR2 SYGVKD. The CDR3 consists of 16 residues. J gave up 6 bases and V 5 bases, and 9 bases lay outside the gene matches. CDR3 protein: CAISPSGSLGAGELFF. The CDR3 coding sequence is TGTGCCATCAGTCCTAGCGGGAGTTTAGGAGCCGGGGAGCTGTTTTTT.

The rearrangement links TRBV13 to TRBJ2-3; 7 bases map to TRBD2. CDR1 is PRHDT, CDR2 FYEKMQ, per germline (reference sequence). V lost 1 base, J lost 6 bases, and 7 bases stayed unmatched. The length of the CDR3 is 15 residues. The CDR3 DNA reads as TGTGCCAGCAGCTTAGTGGCGGGAGCCCCTGATACGCAGTATTTT. Protein sequence: CASSLVAGAPDTQYF.

This clone was observed a single time. The chain is built from TRBV6-1 and TRBJ1-2, with D hard to call. Germline loops: CDR1 MNHNS, CDR2 SASEGT. The CDR3 is made up of 15 amino acids. V shed 3 bases and J shed 7 bases, with 18 bases lying between them. CDR3 coding DNA: TGTGCCAGCAGTGATTCTTATCGCGGGCTTGGTGGCTACACCTTC. Translated, it gives CASSDSYRGLGGYTF.

This chain joins TRBV19 and TRBJ2-1; possible D gene TRBD1, 5 bases. The CDR3 has 13 amino acids. V dropped 7 bases and J dropped 0 bases, with 7 bases sitting between them. Germline values: CDR1 LNHDA, CDR2 SQIVND (reference sequence). The CDR3 loop is CASKQGSYNEQFF. The CDR3 DNA reads TGTGCCAGTAAGCAGGGCTCCTACAATGAGCAGTTCTTC.

The rearrangement joins TRBV29-1 to TRBJ2-3; 7 bases are a match to TRBD1. From germline, CDR1 is SQVTM and CDR2 ANQGSEA. V trimming: 0 bases; J trimming: 8 bases; junction bases outside the gene matches: 8. CDR3 size: 14 residues. The CDR3 reads CSVEDLDRRGTQYF. CDR3 in DNA: TGCAGCGTTGAAGATCTGGACAGGAGAGGTACGCAGTATTTT.

The CDR3 DNA follows: TGTGCCAGCAGCAGCCCGGGACTACAAGAGACCCAGTACTTC. Its protein product is CASSSPGLQETQYF. The chain employs TRBV11-3 and TRBJ2-5, with 7 bases that match TRBD2. Trimming at V came to 5 bases and at J to 2 bases, leaving 5 bases not matched to a gene. CDR1 SGHNT and CDR2 YENEEA come from the germline V gene. The CDR3 length is 14 residues.

This rearrangement joins TRBV19 to TRBJ1-4, with TRBD1 matching 9 bases. This CDR3 comprises 14 residues. Germline trimming cut 7 bases from V and 6 bases from J; bases unmatched to any gene: 6. Germline CDR1 and CDR2: LNHDA and SQIVND (reference sequence). CDR3 sequence reads: CASKPQGADEKLFF. The CDR3 region has the DNA TGTGCCAGTAAACCACAGGGGGCTGATGAAAAACTGTTTTTT.

This clone was seen only once. This sequence joins TRBV19 and TRBJ1-4; D is undetermined. The V end lost 10 bases, the J end lost 8 bases, and 11 bases lay between the germline ends. Germline CDR1 and CDR2: LNHDA and SQIVND (reference sequence). CDR3 length: 11 amino acids. CDR3 sequence: CATRTGEKLFF. CDR3 coding DNA: TGTGCCACGAGGACGGGAGAAAAACTGTTTTTT.

In this sample, this clone turned up once. The chain has TRBV7-9 and TRBJ2-2; 7 positions match TRBD1. V lost 9 bases and J lost 4; bases outside the gene matches: 5. The CDR3 extends over 13 amino acids. Germline CDR1 and CDR2: SEHNR and FQNEAQ (reference sequence). Written as DNA, the CDR3 is TGTGCCAGTCAGGGGGAAGGCACCGGGGAGCTGTTTTTT. It encodes CASQGEGTGELFF.

The CDR3 is CASSPLGPGLVAASTDTQYF. CDR3 sequence (DNA): TGTGCCAGCTCACCACTAGGGCCGGGACTAGTGGCAGCTAGCACAGATACGCAGTATTTT. The chain carries TRBV18 and TRBJ2-3, with 8 bases that match TRBD2. Germline-derived CDR1 and CDR2 are KGHSH and LQKENI. The CDR3 consists of 20 residues. V lost 1 base and J lost 0; bases outside the gene matches: 15.

V gene TRBV7-6 combines with J gene TRBJ2-1; 8 nucleotides match TRBD2. The CDR3 has 16 amino acids. V trimming: 5 bases; J trimming: 10 bases; junction bases outside the gene matches: 16. Per the germline V gene, CDR1 is SGHVS and CDR2 is FNYEAQ. This CDR3 reads CASSTRTTREEPEQFF. The CDR3 DNA reads as TGTGCCAGCAGCACCCGGACTACGCGGGAGGAGCCGGAGCAGTTCTTC.

V gene TRBV7-8 combines with J gene TRBJ2-7; D unclear. Germline V CDR1 and CDR2: SGHVS, FQNEAQ. The length of the CDR3 is 12 residues. Trimming stripped 4 bases from V and 4 bases from J, with 8 bases between. In DNA form, the CDR3 reads TGTGCCAGCAGCTCCCCGCGTTACGAGCAGTACTTC. Its protein is CASSSPRYEQYF.

The chain carries TRBV2 and TRBJ1-5; 9 bases line up with TRBD1. The germline CDR1 and CDR2 sequences are SNHLY and FYNNEI. CDR3 length equals 17 residues. The trim removed 7 bases at V and 0 bases at J, leaving 10 bases unmatched. The CDR3 region is CASIPGQGIDSNQPQHF. The CDR3 DNA reads TGTGCCAGCATCCCGGGACAGGGTATTGATAGCAATCAGCCCCAGCATTTT. Full variable domain (missing parts from reference TRBV2 and TRBJ1-5): EPEVTQTPSHQVTQMGQEVILRCVPISNHLYFYWYRQILGQKVEFLVSFYNNEISEKSEIFDDQFSVERPDGSNFTLKIRSTKLEDSAMYFCASIPGQGIDSNQPQHFGDGTRLSIL.

V gene TRBV2 combines with J gene TRBJ1-2; possibly TRBD1 for D (5 bases). With 5 bases removed from V and 2 bases from J, the gap between germline ends came to 12 bases. There are 14 residues in the CDR3. Germline CDR1 is SNHLY and CDR2 is FYNNEI. The CDR3 region is CASSSNRQNYGYTF. The CDR3 region has the DNA TGTGCCAGCAGTTCAAACAGGCAGAACTATGGCTACACCTTC.

This clone was counted between two and nine times. The V gene is TRBV10-3, the J gene TRBJ1-5, with a weak D call TRBD1 (5 bases). The germline V and J ends were trimmed by 5 bases and 7 bases, with 18 bases remaining between them. The V gene's germline CDR1 is ENHRY and CDR2 SYGVKD. This CDR3 has 15 amino acids. The CDR3 loop reads CAISPTGDGGQPQHF. CDR3 in DNA: TGTGCCATCAGTCCCACGGGGGACGGGGGACAGCCCCAGCATTTT.

The rearrangement links TRBV16 to TRBJ2-7, with D hard to call. The CDR3 has 11 amino acids. CDR1 and CDR2 from the germline V gene are KGHSY and FQNENV. V lost 5 bases, J lost 5 bases, and 7 bases lay in between. The CDR3 is CASSVGHEQYF. In DNA form, the CDR3 reads TGTGCCAGCAGCGTGGGCCACGAGCAGTACTTC. Based on the CDR3 plus reference TRBV16 and TRBJ2-7, the full variable domain is GEEVAQTPKHLVRGEGQKAKLYCAPIKGHSYVFWYQQVLKNEFKFLISFQNENVFDETGMPKERFSAKCLPNSPCSLEIQATKLEDSAVYFCASSVGHEQYFGPGTRLTVT.

This rearrangement joins TRBV7-2 to TRBJ2-4; TRBD2 is a possible D gene (6 bases). Trimming stripped 3 bases from V and 2 bases from J, with 14 bases between. Looked up from germline, CDR1 is SGHTA and CDR2 is FQGNSA. The CDR3 contains 16 residues. CDR3 DNA sequence: TGTGCCAGCAGCTTGGAGGGTATAGGATCCAAAAACATTCAGTACTTC. It codes for CASSLEGIGSKNIQYF. Complete variable domain (other parts from reference TRBV7-2 and TRBJ2-4): GAGVSQSPSNKVTEKGKDVELRCDPISGHTALYWYRQSLGQGLEFLIYFQGNSAPDKSGLPSDRFSAERTGGSVSTLTIQRTQQEDSAVYLCASSLEGIGSKNIQYFGAGTRLSVL.

This clone was counted between two and nine times. The V and J genes are TRBV4-3 and TRBJ1-2, with D unresolved. The CDR3 consists of 16 residues. Looked up from germline, CDR1 is LGHNA and CDR2 is YSLEER. Trimming took off 0 bases at V and 4 bases at J, with 15 bases between the two ends. CDR3 DNA sequence: TGCGCCAGCAGCCAAGATAGTACAGAAGCCTTCTATGGCTACACCTTC. As protein: CASSQDSTEAFYGYTF.